These 16 T cell receptor beta chains share one sample of origin, sequenced in a study of OX40 agonist ivuxolimab in advanced cancers. Some clones are missing from TCRdb's copy, which holds only in-frame ones; the method was immunoSEQ multiplex PCR. The table records approximately 70,000 clones, approximately 84% of them present only once. The sequencing here drew on CD4+ or CD8+ T cells sorted from blood, taken in a trial of the OX40 agonist ivuxolimab. All receptors derive from an adult with an advanced solid tumor such as melanoma, head and neck, liver or kidney cancer.

The J gene is TRBJ2-1, the V gene TRBV4-2; the D is unclear. Deletions cut 0 bases from V and 5 bases from J, with 8 bases between. The CDR3 covers 14 residues. The germline V gene encodes CDR1 LGHNA and CDR2 YNFKEQ. The CDR3 loop reads CASSQDLRNNEQFF. The CDR3, as DNA: TGTGCCAGCAGCCAAGATCTTCGTAACAATGAGCAGTTCTTC.

V gene TRBV28 combines with J gene TRBJ1-2; 8 bases agree with TRBD1. CDR3 size: 14 residues. The germline gives CDR1 MDHEN, CDR2 SYDVKM. Trimming took 4 bases from V and 4 from J; bases not matched to a gene: 5. The CDR3 region is CASSYPGQVYGYTF. The CDR3 DNA reads TGTGCCAGCAGTTATCCGGGACAGGTCTATGGCTACACCTTC.

The chain recombines TRBV19 with TRBJ1-4; 8 bases are a match to TRBD1. V was pared by 6 bases and J by 7 bases, with 7 bases of the junction left unmatched. CDR3 size: 14 residues. Looked up from germline, CDR1 is LNHDA and CDR2 is SQIVND (reference sequence). CDR3 nucleotide sequence: TGTGCCAGTAGAAGACAGGGGAGAAGTGAAAAACTGTTTTTT. This encodes CASRRQGRSEKLFF.

This chain links TRBV6-6 with TRBJ1-2; maybe TRBD1 (5 bases). There are 13 residues in the CDR3. Per germline, CDR1 MNHNY and CDR2 SVGAGI (reference sequence). V lost 6 bases to trimming and J lost 5 bases, with 13 bases between them. The CDR3 coding sequence is TGTGCCAGCAGACGCGATGCAGGGTATGGCTACACCTTC. It yields the protein CASRRDAGYGYTF.

The chain recombines TRBV27 with TRBJ1-4; TRBD1 matches at 8 bases. The CDR3 has 14 amino acids. After removal of 5 bases from V and 7 bases from J, the junction contained 6 bases not matched to a gene. Germline CDR1 and CDR2: MNHEY and SMNVEV (reference sequence). The CDR3 nucleotides are TGTGCCAGCAGTCATCAGGGGGCGGGTGAAAAACTGTTTTTT. Translated, it gives CASSHQGAGEKLFF.

This clone was counted between two and nine times. The chain has TRBV19 and TRBJ1-1; no definite D call. The V gene's germline CDR1 is LNHDA and CDR2 SQIVND (reference sequence). This CDR3 contains 17 residues. Trimming removed 3 bases from V and 4 bases from J, with 21 bases in between. Here the CDR3 DNA reads TGTGCCAGTAGTATCATCGGGTGGGAGGGAGGAACCACTGAAGCTTTCTTT. Translation: CASSIIGWEGGTTEAFF.

This clone was counted only a few times. CDR3 nucleotide sequence: TGTGCCAGCAGTTTATACACCTCAGGGAGGTGGCAGCCCCAGCATTTT. It is translated as CASSLYTSGRWQPQHF. This rearrangement joins TRBV28 to TRBJ1-5; a possible D gene is TRBD1 (5 bases). This CDR3 has 16 amino acids. Trimming took off 1 base at V and 7 bases at J, with 17 bases between the two ends. Germline loops: CDR1 MDHEN, CDR2 SYDVKM. Full variable domain (outside the CDR3, taken from reference TRBV28 and TRBJ1-5): DVKVTQSSRYLVKRTGEKVFLECVQDMDHENMFWYRQDPGLGLRLIYFSYDVKMKEKGDIPEGYSVSREKKERFSLILESASTNQTSMYLCASSLYTSGRWQPQHFGDGTRLSIL.

The rearrangement joins TRBV4-2 to TRBJ1-6; 10 positions match TRBD1. CDR1 LGHNA and CDR2 YNFKEQ come from the germline V gene. There are 16 residues in the CDR3. V lost 1 base to trimming and J lost 5 bases; unmatched junction nucleotides: 2. CDR3 coding DNA: TGTGCCAGCAGCCAAGTAGGGACAGGGGATAATTCACCCCTCCACTTT. This translates into CASSQVGTGDNSPLHF.

This chain connects TRBV5-1 to TRBJ1-6; D ambiguous. The CDR3 is made up of 15 amino acids. Germline V gene sequence: CDR1 SGHRS, CDR2 YFSETQ. The ends were cut back, 2 bases at V and 8 bases at J, with 14 bases in the middle. CDR3: CASSLGTLEHSPLHF. The CDR3 nucleotides are TGCGCCAGCAGCTTAGGAACTCTTGAACATTCACCCCTCCACTTT. Together with reference TRBV5-1 and TRBJ1-6, the CDR3 gives the full variable domain: KAGVTQTPRYLIKTRGQQVTLSCSPISGHRSVSWYQQTPGQGLQFLFEYFSETQRNKGNFPGRFSGRQFSNSRSEMNVSTLELGDSALYLCASSLGTLEHSPLHFGNGTRLTVT.

The chain employs TRBV11-3 and TRBJ2-7; weak D call: TRBD1 (5 bases). Germline CDR1 and CDR2: SGHNT and YENEEA. The CDR3 loop spans 12 amino acids. Trimming left V 5 bases short and J 5 bases short, with 10 bases between. This CDR3 is CASSAGMDEQYF. The CDR3, as DNA: TGTGCCAGCAGCGCAGGGATGGACGAGCAGTACTTC.

This rearrangement joins TRBV28 to TRBJ2-7; 8 positions match TRBD2. Unmatched junction bases numbered 6, after V lost 7 bases and J lost 4 bases. The CDR3 spans 13 residues. CDR1 and CDR2 from the germline V gene are MDHEN and SYDVKM. The CDR3 nucleotides are TGTGCCAGCAACGGACTAGCTAGGTACGAGCAGTACTTC. It codes for CASNGLARYEQYF. Full variable domain (outside the CDR3, taken from reference TRBV28 and TRBJ2-7): DVKVTQSSRYLVKRTGEKVFLECVQDMDHENMFWYRQDPGLGLRLIYFSYDVKMKEKGDIPEGYSVSREKKERFSLILESASTNQTSMYLCASNGLARYEQYFGPGTRLTVT.

The rearrangement links TRBV27 to TRBJ2-2; the match to TRBD1 covers 9 bases. Germline lookup yields CDR1 MNHEY and CDR2 SMNVEV (reference sequence). V lost 5 bases to trimming and J lost 5 bases; unmatched junction nucleotides: 15. CDR3 length: 18 amino acids. CDR3 amino acids: CASSPHPTGTGRTGELFF. DNA for the CDR3: TGTGCCAGCAGTCCCCATCCTACCGGGACAGGGAGGACCGGGGAGCTGTTTTTT.

The chain uses TRBV5-1 and TRBJ2-1, with D uncertain. With 0 bases removed from V and 2 bases from J, the gap between germline ends came to 15 bases. The CDR3 extends over 17 amino acids. Germline assignment: CDR1 SGHRS and CDR2 YFSETQ. CDR3 protein: CASSLGGSSFPYNEQFF. The CDR3 DNA follows: TGCGCCAGCAGCTTGGGCGGTAGCTCCTTTCCCTACAATGAGCAGTTCTTC.

This sequence joins TRBV11-3 and TRBJ2-1; the match to TRBD2 covers 9 bases. The CDR3 is made up of 16 amino acids. V was clipped by 4 bases and J by 5 bases; unmatched bases: 9. Germline CDR1 and CDR2: SGHNT and YENEEA. CDR3 in DNA: TGTGCCAGCAGCTCGCAGACTAGCGGACAGAACAATGAGCAGTTCTTC. It yields the protein CASSSQTSGQNNEQFF.

Concerning this clone itself: The junction departs from germline at one end; a sequencing error may be responsible. The V and J genes are TRBV7-7 and TRBJ2-5; 11 bases fit TRBD2. The CDR3 consists of 17 residues. Germline CDR1 is SSHAT and CDR2 is FNYEAQ (reference sequence). CDR3 in amino acids: CASSPDLSGRGKETQYF. CDR3 in DNA: TGTGCTAGCAGTCCAGATCTTAGCGGGAGGGGAAAAGAGACCCAGTACTTC.

The V and J genes are TRBV6-5 and TRBJ2-7; D is unclear. The CDR3 contains 12 residues. V shed 6 bases and J shed 0 bases, with 6 bases lying between them. The V gene's germline CDR1 is MNHEY and CDR2 SVGAGI. CDR3 region: CASRSSSYEQYF. The DNA for the CDR3 is TGTGCCAGCAGGTCCTCCTCCTACGAGCAGTACTTC.